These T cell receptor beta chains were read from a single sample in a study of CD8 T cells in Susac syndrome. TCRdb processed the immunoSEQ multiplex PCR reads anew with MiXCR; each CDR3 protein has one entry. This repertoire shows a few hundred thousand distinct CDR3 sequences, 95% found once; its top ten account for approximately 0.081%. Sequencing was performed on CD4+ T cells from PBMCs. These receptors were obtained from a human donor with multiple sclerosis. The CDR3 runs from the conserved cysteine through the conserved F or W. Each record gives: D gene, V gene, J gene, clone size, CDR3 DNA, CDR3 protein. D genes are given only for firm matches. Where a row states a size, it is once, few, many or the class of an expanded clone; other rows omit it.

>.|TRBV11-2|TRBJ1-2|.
TGTGCCAGCAGCCCTCCGGCAGCTACCTATGGCTACACCTTC
CASSPPAATYGYTF
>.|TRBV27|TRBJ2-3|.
TGTGCCAGCAGTATCGGGCCAGATACGCAGTATTTT
CASSIGPDTQYF
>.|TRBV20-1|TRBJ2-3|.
TGCAGTGCTAGTGTGGGAAGAGGCACAGATACGCAGTATTTT
CSASVGRGTDTQYF
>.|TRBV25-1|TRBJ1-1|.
TGTGCCAGCAGTGGAAGGCGAGGGGAGAAGCGTTGGACTGAAGCTTTCTTT
CASSGRRGEKRWTEAFF
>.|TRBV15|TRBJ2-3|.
TGTGCCACCGGGGGGGGCAGAAGCACAGATACGCAGTATTTT
CATGGGRSTDTQYF
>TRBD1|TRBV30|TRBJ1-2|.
TGTGCCTGGAGAGAAGAGACAGGGTTTGGCTACACCTTC
CAWREETGFGYTF
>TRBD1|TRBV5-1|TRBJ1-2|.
TGCGCCAGCAGCATCACAGGGGACTATGGCTACACCTTC
CASSITGDYGYTF
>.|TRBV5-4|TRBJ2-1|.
TGTGCCAGCAGCGGTATTGACACGTCCTACAATGAGCAGTTCTTC
CASSGIDTSYNEQFF
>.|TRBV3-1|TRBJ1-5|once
TGTGCCAGCAGCCAAACGGATAGCAATCAGCCCCAGCATTTT
CASSQTDSNQPQHF
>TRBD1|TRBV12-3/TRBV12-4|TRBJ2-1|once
TGTGCCAGCAGTGGGACAGGGAGTAAGCAGTTCTTC
CASSGTGSKQFF
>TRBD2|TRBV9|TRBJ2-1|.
TGTGCCAGCACTCCTACTAGCGGCGGGTGGAATGAGCAGTTCTTC
CASTPTSGGWNEQFF
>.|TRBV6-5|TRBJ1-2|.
TGTGCCAGCAGTTACACGTCAGCCTATGGCTACACCTTC
CASSYTSAYGYTF
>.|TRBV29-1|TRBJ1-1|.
TGCAGCGTACGACGTGGGACTGAGAGGACTGAAGCTTTCTTT
CSVRRGTERTEAFF
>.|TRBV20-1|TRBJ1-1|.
TGCAGTGCTAGTGGGGGGGGCACTGAAGCTTTCTTT
CSASGGGTEAFF
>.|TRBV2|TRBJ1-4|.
TGTGCCAGCAGCATACAGAATACTAATGAAAAACTGTTTTTT
CASSIQNTNEKLFF
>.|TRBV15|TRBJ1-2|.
TGTGCCACCAGCCCCCCCGGGTGGTCTAACTATGGCTACACCTTC
CATSPPGWSNYGYTF
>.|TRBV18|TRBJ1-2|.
TGTGCCAGCTCACCACGACAAGCGATGGAGTGGGGCTACACCTTC
CASSPRQAMEWGYTF
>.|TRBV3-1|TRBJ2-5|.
TGTGCCAGCAGCCAGGGGGTAAGGAGAGAGACCCAGTACTTC
CASSQGVRRETQYF
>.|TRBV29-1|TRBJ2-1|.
TGCAGCGTTAGGCCCGCAACCTACAATGAGCAGTTCTTC
CSVRPATYNEQFF
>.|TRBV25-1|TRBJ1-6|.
TGTGCCAGCAGGGGGCCGGTTAATTCACCCCTCCACTTT
CASRGPVNSPLHF
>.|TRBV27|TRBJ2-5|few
TGTGCCAGCAGCCCCCGAGTCCAAGAGACCCAGTACTTC
CASSPRVQETQYF
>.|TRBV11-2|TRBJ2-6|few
TGTGCCAGCAGTTTACGAAGCTCTGGGGCCAACGTCCTGACTTTC
CASSLRSSGANVLTF
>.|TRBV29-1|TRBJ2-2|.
TGCAGCGCTCGAGGAGGGGGGGCTCTTAACACCGGGGAGCTGTTTTTT
CSARGGGALNTGELFF
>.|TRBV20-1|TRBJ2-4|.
TGCAGTGCTTTGTCGCAGGACCTCTTAGCCAAAAACATTCAGTACTTC
CSALSQDLLAKNIQYF
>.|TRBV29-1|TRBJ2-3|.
TGCAGCGTTGCTCTGGCGGCGACAGATACGCAGTATTTT
CSVALAATDTQYF
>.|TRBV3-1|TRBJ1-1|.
TGTGCCAGCAGCCAAGATCTTGGGAACACTGAAGCTTTCTTT
CASSQDLGNTEAFF
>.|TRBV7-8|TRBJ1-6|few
TGTGCCAGCAGCTTCGCGGGTCCTCCGAACTCACCCCTCCACTTT
CASSFAGPPNSPLHF
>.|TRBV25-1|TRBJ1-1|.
TGTGCCAGCAGTGAACCCCCAGGTGGGAACACTGAAGCTTTCTTT
CASSEPPGGNTEAFF
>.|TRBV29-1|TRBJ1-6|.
TGCAGCGTTGGGGATCGGGCGAAGAATTCACCCCTCCACTTT
CSVGDRAKNSPLHF
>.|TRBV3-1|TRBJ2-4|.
TGTGCCAGCAGCGAAGGGACAAGCATTCAGTACTTC
CASSEGTSIQYF
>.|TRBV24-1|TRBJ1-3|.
TGTGCCACCAGTGATTTACGGAGCTCTGGAAACACCATATATTTT
CATSDLRSSGNTIYF
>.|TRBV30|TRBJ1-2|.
TGTGCCTGGAGTGTAGGTCGGCGGGGCTACACCTTC
CAWSVGRRGYTF
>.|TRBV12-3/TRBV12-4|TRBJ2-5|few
TGTGCCAGCAGTCCCGGACGCCAAGAGACCCAGTACTTC
CASSPGRQETQYF
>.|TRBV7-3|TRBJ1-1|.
TGTGCCAGCAGCTTAACGGTCCTCACTGAAGCTTTCTTT
CASSLTVLTEAFF
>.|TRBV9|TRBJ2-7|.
TGTGCCAGCAGCGTAGAGGCCAGGGGCTACGAGCAGTACTTC
CASSVEARGYEQYF
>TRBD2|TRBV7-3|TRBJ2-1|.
TGTGCCAGCAGCCCAATAGCGGGCCCGGGGGGTGAGCAGTTCTTC
CASSPIAGPGGEQFF
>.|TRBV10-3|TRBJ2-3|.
TGTGCCATCAGTGAATCGGCAGATACGCAGTATTTT
CAISESADTQYF
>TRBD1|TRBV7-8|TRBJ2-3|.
TGTGCCAGCAGCTTAGAGAGGACAGGGGGCAAAGATACGCAGTATTTT
CASSLERTGGKDTQYF
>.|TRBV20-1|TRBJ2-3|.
TGCAGTGCTAAGGCTTTGCGCACAGATACGCAGTATTTT
CSAKALRTDTQYF
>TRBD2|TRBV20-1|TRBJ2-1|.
TGCAGTGCTAGTCCGGGACTAGCCGTCAATGAGCAGTTCTTC
CSASPGLAVNEQFF
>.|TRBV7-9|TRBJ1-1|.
TGTGCCAGCAGCTTAGACCTTGCGACTCTTACGGTTTCCACTGAAGCTTTCTTT
CASSLDLATLTVSTEAFF
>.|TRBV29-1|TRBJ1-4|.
TGCAGCGTTGGTCGGCCAGGGAATGAAAAACTGTTTTTT
CSVGRPGNEKLFF
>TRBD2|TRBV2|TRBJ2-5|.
TGTGCCAGCAGTAAGCGGGGGGGCCTTGGCGAGACCCAGTACTTC
CASSKRGGLGETQYF
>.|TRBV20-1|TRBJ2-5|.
TGCAGTGCTAGAGTGGGGGGTAGCCGAGAGACCCAGTACTTC
CSARVGGSRETQYF
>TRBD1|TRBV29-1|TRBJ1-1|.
TGCAGCGTTGATGGAGCAGGGGGCACTGAAGCTTTCTTT
CSVDGAGGTEAFF
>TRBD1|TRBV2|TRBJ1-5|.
TGTGCCAGCAGGGGGACAGGGGGCGCGACCCGACAGCCCCAGCATTTT
CASRGTGGATRQPQHF
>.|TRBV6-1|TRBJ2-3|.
TGTGCCAGCAGTGAAGCGGGGGCCCTCGGAGATACGCAGTATTTT
CASSEAGALGDTQYF
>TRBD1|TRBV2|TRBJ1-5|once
TGTGCCAGCAACGGACAGGGGGTAACGAAGCCCCAGCATTTT
CASNGQGVTKPQHF
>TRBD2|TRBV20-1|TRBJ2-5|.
TGCAGTGCCATAACCGGACTAGCGGGGAGGGGAGAGACCCAGTACTTC
CSAITGLAGRGETQYF
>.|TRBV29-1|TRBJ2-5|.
TGCAGCGTTGGAATGCGGGGGCCGCAAGAGACCCAGTACTTC
CSVGMRGPQETQYF
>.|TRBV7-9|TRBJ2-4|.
TGTGCCAGCAGCTTAGGGACCGAGAACATTCAGTACTTC
CASSLGTENIQYF
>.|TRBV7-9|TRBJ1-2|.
TGTGCCAGCAGCCCCCATTATGGCTCCGACCAGGGGAGTTATGGCTACACCTTC
CASSPHYGSDQGSYGYTF
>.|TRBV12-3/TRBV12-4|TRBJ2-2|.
TGTGCCAGCAGTCAGGGCATCGACACCGGGGAGCTGTTTTTT
CASSQGIDTGELFF
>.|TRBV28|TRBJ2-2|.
TGTGCCAGCAGTCAAAGATTGGTCGGGGAGCTGTTTTTT
CASSQRLVGELFF
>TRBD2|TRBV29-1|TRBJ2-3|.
TGCAGCTCATCTAGCGGGACCAGCACAGATACGCAGTATTTT
CSSSSGTSTDTQYF
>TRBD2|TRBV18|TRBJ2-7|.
TGTGCCAGCTCACCTGTACTAGCGGGGGGAACCTACGAGCAGTACTTC
CASSPVLAGGTYEQYF
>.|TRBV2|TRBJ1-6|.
TGTGCCAGCAGCCTGACGGAGAGCTCCTATAATTCACCCCTCCACTTT
CASSLTESSYNSPLHF
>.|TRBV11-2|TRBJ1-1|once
TGTGCCAGCAGCTTATGGTTGTCGAGGGCCCATGAGGACACTGAAGCTTTCTTT
CASSLWLSRAHEDTEAFF
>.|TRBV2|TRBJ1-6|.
TGTGCCAGCAGTGGAGGGGAGGCACACCTCCACTTT
CASSGGEAHLHF
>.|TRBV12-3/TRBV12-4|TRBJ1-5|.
TGTGCCAGCAGTCGGGACGGTTATAGCAATCAGCCCCAGCATTTT
CASSRDGYSNQPQHF